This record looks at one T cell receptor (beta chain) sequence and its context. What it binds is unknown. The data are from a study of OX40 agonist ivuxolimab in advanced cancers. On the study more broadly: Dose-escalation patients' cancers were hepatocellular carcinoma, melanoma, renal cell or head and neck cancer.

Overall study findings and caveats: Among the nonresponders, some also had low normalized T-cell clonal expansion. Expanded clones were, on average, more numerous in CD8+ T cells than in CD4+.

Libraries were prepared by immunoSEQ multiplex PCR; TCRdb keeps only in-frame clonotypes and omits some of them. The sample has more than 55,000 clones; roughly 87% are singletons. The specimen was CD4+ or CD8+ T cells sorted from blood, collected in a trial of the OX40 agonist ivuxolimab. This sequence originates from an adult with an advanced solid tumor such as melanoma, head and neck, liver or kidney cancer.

The DNA for the CDR3 is TGTGCCAGCAGTTTGCAGGGCTGGGGTAATGAAAAACTGTTTTTT. It specifies CASSLQGWGNEKLFF. The chain combines TRBV27 with TRBJ1-4, with D possibly being TRBD1 (5 bases). Trimming shortened V by 3 bases and J by 4 bases, and 12 bases separated the two germline ends. The CDR3 spans 15 residues. Looked up from germline, CDR1 is MNHEY and CDR2 is SMNVEV (reference sequence).